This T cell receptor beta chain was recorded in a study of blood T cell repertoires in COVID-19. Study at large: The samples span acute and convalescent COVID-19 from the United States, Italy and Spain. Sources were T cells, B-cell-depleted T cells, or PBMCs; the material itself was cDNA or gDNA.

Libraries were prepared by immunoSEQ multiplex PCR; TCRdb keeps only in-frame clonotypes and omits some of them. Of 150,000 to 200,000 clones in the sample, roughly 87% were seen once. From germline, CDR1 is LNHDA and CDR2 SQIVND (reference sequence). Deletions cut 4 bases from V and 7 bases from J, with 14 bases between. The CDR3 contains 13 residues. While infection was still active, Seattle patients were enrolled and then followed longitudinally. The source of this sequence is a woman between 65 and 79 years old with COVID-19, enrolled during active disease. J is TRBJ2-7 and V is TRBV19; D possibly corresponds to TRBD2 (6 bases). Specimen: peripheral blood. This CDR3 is CASSTPGRLEQYF. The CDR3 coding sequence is TGTGCCAGTAGTACTCCGGGGAGGTTGGAGCAGTACTTC.